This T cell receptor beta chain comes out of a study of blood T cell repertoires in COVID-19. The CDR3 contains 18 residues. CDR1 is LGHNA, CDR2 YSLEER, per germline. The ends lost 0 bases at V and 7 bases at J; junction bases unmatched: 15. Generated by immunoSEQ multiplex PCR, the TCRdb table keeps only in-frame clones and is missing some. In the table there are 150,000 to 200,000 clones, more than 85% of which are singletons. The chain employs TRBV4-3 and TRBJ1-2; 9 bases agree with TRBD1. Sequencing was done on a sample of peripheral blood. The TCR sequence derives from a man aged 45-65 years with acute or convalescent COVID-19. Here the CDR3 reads CASSQEPAGTGPNSGYTF. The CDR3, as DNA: TGCGCCAGCAGCCAAGAGCCCGCGGGGACAGGGCCTAATTCTGGCTACACCTTC.